This T cell receptor (beta chain) was captured by sequencing in a study of blood T cells in healthy people across ages. CDR1 and CDR2 from the germline V gene are MDHEN and SYDVKM. This CDR3 is 13 amino acids long. The V gene lost 6 bases and the J gene lost 2 bases, with 9 bases spanning the gap. In this sample, this clonotype turned up a few times. For the second PCR, which ran for 7 to 11 cycles, a sample-barcoded 5' primer and a J-beta primer mix were used. TCRdb reprocessed the 5' RACE reads via MiXCR and lists one record per CDR3 protein. The repertoire includes about a million distinct CDR3 sequences, roughly 50% of them detected once, and around a fifth sits in the top ten.

The sequenced sample was blood. This sequence was found in a woman aged 55-69 years in good health. The rearrangement links TRBV28 to TRBJ2-3; no reliable D call. The CDR3 DNA reads TGTGCCAGCAGAGCCCCTCCCACAGATACGCAGTATTTT. It specifies CASRAPPTDTQYF.